This T cell receptor (beta chain) was recovered during a study of blood T cell repertoires in COVID-19. Only in-frame clones appear in the TCRdb table, and some are missing; sequencing was by immunoSEQ multiplex PCR. The sample holds 300,000 to 350,000 clones, around 89% seen once. Germline V gene sequence: CDR1 GTSNPN, CDR2 SVGIG (reference sequence). The CDR3 sequence is 12 residues long. Trimming took off 2 bases at V and 6 bases at J, with 8 bases between the two ends. This sequence joins TRBV30 and TRBJ2-1, with D perhaps TRBD1 (6 bases). The sample was peripheral blood. The TCR comes from a woman aged 40 to 55 with COVID-19, enrolled during active disease. CDR3 coding DNA: TGTGCCTGGAGTCCCAGGGGCAATGAGCAGTTCTTC. This codes for CAWSPRGNEQFF.